Reported below is one TCR beta chain. The antigen is not known. This sample was included in a study of cytomegalovirus exposure and HLA in healthy donors. PCR employed 60 Vbeta and 13 Jbeta primers. The assay was immunoSEQ multiplex PCR, and TCRdb's table has in-frame clones only and misses some. The sample holds roughly 180,000 clones, over 80% seen once. Germline V lookup: CDR1 MDHEN, CDR2 SYDVKM. The CDR3 contains 15 residues. V lost 6 bases and J lost 5; bases outside the gene matches: 12. Study outcomes and limitations: Cytomegalovirus-associated status was assigned to some 180 TCR beta chains. TRBV6-2, TRBV6-3 and some other V segments were unresolvable in 87-base-pair reads.

This TCR came from a man between 35 and 55 years old in good health and CMV-seronegative. The rearrangement joins TRBV28 to TRBJ1-2; 7 bases agree with TRBD1. Sequencing was done on a sample of PBMCs. The CDR3: CASRNTGAQGYGYTF. Written as DNA, the CDR3 is TGTGCCAGCAGAAACACAGGGGCCCAAGGATATGGCTACACCTTC.